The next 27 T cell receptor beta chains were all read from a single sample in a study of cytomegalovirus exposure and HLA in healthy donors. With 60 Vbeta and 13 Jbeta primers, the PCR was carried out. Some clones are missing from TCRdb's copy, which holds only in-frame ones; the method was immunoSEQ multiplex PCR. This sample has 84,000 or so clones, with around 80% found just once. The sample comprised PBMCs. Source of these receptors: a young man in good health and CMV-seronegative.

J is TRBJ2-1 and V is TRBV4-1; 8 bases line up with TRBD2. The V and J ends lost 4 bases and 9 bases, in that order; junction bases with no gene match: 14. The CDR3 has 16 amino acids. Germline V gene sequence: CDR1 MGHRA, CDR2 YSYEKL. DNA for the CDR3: TGCGCCAGCAGCCTTCCAGCGGGGGCTCGGTGGAGTGAGCAGTTCTTC. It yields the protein CASSLPAGARWSEQFF.

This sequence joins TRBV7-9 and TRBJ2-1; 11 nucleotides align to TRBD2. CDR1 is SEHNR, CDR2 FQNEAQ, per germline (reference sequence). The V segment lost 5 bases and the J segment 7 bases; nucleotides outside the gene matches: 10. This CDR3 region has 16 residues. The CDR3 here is CASSLVTSGVGNEQFF. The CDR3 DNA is TGTGCCAGCAGCCTGGTGACTAGCGGGGTGGGAAATGAGCAGTTCTTC.

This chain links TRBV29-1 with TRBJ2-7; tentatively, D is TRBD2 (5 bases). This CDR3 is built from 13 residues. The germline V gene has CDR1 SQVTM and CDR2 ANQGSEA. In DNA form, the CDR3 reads TGCAGTGCGCGGGCCCCGGGTTCCTACGAGCAGTACTTC. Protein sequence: CSARAPGSYEQYF.

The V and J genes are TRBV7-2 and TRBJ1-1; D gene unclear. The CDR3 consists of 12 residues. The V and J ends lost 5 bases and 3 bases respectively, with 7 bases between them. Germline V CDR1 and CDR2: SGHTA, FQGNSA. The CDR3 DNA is TGTGCCAGCAGCCTACAGTACACTGAAGCTTTCTTT. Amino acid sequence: CASSLQYTEAFF.

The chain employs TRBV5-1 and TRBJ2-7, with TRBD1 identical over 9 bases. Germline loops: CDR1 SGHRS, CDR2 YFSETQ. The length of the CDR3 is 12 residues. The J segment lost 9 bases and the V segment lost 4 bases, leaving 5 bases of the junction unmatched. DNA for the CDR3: TGCGCCAGCAGCGCACAGGGGGCGGTGCAGTACTTC. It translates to CASSAQGAVQYF.

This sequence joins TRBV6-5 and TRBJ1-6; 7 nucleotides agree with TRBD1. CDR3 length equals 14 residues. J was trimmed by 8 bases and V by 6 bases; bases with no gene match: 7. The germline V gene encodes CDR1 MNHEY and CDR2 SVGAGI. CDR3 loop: CASRGTEPHSPLHF. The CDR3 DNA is TGTGCCAGCAGAGGGACAGAACCTCATTCACCCCTCCACTTT.

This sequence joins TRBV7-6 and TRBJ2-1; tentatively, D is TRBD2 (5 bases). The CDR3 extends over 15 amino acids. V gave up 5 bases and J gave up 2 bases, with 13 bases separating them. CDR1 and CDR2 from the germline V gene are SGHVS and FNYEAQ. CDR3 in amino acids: CASSRGSSPYNEQFF. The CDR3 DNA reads TGTGCCAGCAGCCGAGGGAGCTCCCCCTACAATGAGCAGTTCTTC.

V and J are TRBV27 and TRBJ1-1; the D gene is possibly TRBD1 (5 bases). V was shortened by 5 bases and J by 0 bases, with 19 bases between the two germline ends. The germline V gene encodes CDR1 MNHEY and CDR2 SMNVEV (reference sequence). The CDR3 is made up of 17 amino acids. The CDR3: CASSARGGWGVNTEAFF. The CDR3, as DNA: TGTGCCAGCAGTGCTAGGGGTGGTTGGGGGGTGAACACTGAAGCTTTCTTT.

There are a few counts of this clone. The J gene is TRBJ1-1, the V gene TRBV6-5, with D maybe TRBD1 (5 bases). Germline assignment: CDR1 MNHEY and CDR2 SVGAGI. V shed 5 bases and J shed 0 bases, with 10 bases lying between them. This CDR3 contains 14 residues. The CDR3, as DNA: TGTGCCAGCAGTAGGGACTCAGTGAACACTGAAGCTTTCTTT. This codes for CASSRDSVNTEAFF.

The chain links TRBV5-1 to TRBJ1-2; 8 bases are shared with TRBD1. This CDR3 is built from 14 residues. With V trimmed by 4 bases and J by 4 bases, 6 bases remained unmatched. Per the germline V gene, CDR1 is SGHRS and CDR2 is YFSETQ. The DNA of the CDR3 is TGCGCCAGCAGCGTAGCCGGGACAGGCTATGGCTACACCTTC. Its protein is CASSVAGTGYGYTF.

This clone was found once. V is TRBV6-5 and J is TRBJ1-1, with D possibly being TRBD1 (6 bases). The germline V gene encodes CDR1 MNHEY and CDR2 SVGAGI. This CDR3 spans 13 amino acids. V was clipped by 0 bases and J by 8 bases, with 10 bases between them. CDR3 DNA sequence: TGTGCCAGCAGTTACTCGGGGGGGCCGGAAGCTTTCTTT. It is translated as CASSYSGGPEAFF.

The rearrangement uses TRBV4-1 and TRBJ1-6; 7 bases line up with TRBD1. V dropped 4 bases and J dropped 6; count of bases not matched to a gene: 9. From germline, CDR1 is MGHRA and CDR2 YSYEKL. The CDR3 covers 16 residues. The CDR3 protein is CASSPREGALNSPLHF. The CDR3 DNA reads TGCGCCAGCAGCCCCCGAGAGGGGGCACTTAATTCACCCCTCCACTTT.

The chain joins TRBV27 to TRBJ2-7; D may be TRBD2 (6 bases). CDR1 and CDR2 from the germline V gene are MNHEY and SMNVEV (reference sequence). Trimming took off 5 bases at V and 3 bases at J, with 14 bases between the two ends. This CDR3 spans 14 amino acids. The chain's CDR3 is CASSPGRYLYEQYF. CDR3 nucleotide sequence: TGTGCCAGCAGTCCAGGGAGGTATCTCTACGAGCAGTACTTC.

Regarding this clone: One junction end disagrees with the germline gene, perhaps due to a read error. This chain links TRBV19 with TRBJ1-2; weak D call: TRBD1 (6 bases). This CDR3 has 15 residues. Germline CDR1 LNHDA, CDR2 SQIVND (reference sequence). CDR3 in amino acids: CASKPGTLANYDYTF. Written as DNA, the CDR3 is TGTGCCAGTAAACCTGGGACACTCGCTAACTATGACTACACCTTC.

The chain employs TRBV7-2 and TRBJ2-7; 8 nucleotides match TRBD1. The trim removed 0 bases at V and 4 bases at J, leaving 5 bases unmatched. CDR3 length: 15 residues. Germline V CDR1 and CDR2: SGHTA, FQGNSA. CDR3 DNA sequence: TGTGCCAGCAGCTTAGCTTGGACAGGGTCTTACGAGCAGTACTTC. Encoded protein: CASSLAWTGSYEQYF.

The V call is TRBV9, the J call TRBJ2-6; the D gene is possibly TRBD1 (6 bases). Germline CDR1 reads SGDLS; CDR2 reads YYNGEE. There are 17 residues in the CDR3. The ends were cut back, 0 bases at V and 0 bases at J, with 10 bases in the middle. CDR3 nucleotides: TGTGCCAGCAGCGTAGGGGGGCCAGACTCTGGGGCCAACGTCCTGACTTTC. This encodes CASSVGGPDSGANVLTF.

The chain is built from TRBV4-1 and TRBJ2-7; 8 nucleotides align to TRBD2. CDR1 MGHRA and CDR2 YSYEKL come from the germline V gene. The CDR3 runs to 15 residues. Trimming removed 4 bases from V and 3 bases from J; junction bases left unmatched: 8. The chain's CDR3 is CASSPRGASLYEQYF. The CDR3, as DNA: TGCGCCAGCAGCCCGCGGGGGGCCTCCCTCTACGAGCAGTACTTC.

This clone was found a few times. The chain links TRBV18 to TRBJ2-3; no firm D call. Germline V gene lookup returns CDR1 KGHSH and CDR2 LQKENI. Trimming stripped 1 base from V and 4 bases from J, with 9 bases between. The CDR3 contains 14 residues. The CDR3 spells CASSPRVEADTQYF. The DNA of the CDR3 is TGTGCCAGCTCACCACGAGTCGAAGCAGATACGCAGTATTTT.

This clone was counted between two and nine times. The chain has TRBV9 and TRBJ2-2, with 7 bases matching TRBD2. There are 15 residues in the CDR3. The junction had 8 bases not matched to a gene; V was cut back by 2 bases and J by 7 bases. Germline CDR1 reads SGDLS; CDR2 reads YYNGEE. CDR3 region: CASSVWDYTLGELFF. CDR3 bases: TGTGCCAGCAGCGTGTGGGACTACACCCTCGGGGAGCTGTTTTTT. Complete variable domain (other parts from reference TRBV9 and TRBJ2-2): DSGVTQTPKHLITATGQRVTLRCSPRSGDLSVYWYQQSLDQGLQFLIQYYNGEERAKGNILERFSAQQFPDLHSELNLSSLELGDSALYFCASSVWDYTLGELFFGEGSRLTVL.

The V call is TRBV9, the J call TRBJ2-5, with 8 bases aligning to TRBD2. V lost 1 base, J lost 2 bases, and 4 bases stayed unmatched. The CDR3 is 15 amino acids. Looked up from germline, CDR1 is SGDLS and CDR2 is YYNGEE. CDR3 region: CASSVTGGDQETQYF. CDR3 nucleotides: TGTGCCAGCAGCGTAACGGGGGGGGATCAAGAGACCCAGTACTTC.

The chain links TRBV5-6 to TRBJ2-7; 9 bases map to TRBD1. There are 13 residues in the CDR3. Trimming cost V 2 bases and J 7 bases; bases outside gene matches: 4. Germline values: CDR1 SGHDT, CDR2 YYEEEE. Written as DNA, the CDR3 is TGTGCCAGCAGCTTTACAGGGGGCGGTGAGCAGTACTTC. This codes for CASSFTGGGEQYF.

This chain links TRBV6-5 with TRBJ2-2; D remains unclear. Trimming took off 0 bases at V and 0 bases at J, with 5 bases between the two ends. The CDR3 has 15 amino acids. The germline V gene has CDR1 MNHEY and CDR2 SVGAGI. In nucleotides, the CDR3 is TGTGCCAGCAGTTACTCTGCGGCGAACACCGGGGAGCTGTTTTTT. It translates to CASSYSAANTGELFF.

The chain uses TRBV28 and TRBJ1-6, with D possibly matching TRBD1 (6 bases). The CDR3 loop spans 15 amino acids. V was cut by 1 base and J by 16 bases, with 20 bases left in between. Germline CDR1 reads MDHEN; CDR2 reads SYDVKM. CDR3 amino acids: CASSLSTGWGLELHF. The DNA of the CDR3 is TGTGCCAGCAGTTTATCCACAGGGTGGGGCCTAGAACTCCACTTT.

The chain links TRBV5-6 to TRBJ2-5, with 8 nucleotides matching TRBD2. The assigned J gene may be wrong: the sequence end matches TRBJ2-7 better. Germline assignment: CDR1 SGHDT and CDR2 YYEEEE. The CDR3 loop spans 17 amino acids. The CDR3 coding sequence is TGTGCCAGCAGCCCCCTAGGTGCGGGGGGTCGCTCCTACGAGCAGTACTTC. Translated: CASSPLGAGGRSYEQYF.

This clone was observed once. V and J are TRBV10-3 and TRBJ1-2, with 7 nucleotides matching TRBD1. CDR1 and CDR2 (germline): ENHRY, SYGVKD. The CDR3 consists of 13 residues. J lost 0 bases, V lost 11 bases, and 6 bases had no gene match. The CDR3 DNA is TGTGCCTACCGGGACAGTGCTAACTATGGCTACACCTTC. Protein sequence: CAYRDSANYGYTF.

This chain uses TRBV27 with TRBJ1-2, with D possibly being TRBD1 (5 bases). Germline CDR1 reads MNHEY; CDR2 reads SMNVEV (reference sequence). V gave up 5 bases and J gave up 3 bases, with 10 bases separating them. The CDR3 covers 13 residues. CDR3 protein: CASSLAGHYGYTF. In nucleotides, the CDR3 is TGTGCCAGCAGTCTCGCAGGGCACTATGGCTACACCTTC.

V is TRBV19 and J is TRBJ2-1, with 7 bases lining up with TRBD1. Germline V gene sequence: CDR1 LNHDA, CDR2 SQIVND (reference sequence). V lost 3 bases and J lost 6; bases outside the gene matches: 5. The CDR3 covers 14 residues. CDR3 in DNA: TGTGCCAGTAGTATCCGCACAGGGGCCAATGAGCAGTTCTTC. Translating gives CASSIRTGANEQFF. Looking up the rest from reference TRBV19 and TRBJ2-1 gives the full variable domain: DGGITQSPKYLFRKEGQNVTLSCEQNLNHDAMYWYRQDPGQGLRLIYYSQIVNDFQKGDIAEGYSVSREKKESFPLTVTSAQKNPTAFYLCASSIRTGANEQFFGPGTRLTVL.